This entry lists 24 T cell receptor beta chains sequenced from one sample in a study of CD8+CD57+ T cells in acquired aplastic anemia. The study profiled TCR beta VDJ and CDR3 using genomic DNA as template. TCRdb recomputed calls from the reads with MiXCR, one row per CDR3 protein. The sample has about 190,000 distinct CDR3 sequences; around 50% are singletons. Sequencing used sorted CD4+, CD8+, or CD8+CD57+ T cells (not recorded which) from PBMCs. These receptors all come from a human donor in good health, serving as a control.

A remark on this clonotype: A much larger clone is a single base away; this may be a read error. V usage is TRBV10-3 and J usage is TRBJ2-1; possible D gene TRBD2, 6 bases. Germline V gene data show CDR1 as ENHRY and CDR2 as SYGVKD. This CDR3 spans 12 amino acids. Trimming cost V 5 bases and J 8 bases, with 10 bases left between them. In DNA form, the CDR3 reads TGTGCCATCAGTCCACGACTAGATGAGCAGTTCTTC. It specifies CAISPRLDEQFF.

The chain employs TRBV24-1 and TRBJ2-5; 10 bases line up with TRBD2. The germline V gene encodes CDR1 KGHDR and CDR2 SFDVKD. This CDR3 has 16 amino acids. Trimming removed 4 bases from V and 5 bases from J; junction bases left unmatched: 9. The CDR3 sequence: CATSDPSAGGLETQYF. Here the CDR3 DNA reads TGTGCCACCAGTGACCCCTCAGCGGGGGGGCTTGAGACCCAGTACTTC.

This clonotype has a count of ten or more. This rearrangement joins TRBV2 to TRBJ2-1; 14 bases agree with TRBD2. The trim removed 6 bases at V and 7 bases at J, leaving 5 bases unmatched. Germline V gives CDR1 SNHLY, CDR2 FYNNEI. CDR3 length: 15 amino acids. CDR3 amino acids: CASRAGTSGGNEQFF. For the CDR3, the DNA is TGTGCCAGCAGGGCAGGGACTAGCGGGGGAAATGAGCAGTTCTTC.

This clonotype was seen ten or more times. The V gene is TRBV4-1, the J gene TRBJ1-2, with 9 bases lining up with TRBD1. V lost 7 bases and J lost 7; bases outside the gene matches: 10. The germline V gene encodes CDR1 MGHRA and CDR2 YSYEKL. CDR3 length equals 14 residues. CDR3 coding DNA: TGCGCCAGCACAATTCGGGACAGGGACGGTGGCTACACCTTC. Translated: CASTIRDRDGGYTF.

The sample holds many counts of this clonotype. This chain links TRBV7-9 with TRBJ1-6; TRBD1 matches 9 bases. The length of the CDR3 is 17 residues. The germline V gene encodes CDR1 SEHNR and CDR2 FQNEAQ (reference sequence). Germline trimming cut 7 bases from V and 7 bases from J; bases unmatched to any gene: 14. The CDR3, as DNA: TGTGCCAGCACCCCCTCGGACAGGGGAAGATCCAATTCACCCCTCCACTTT. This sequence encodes CASTPSDRGRSNSPLHF.

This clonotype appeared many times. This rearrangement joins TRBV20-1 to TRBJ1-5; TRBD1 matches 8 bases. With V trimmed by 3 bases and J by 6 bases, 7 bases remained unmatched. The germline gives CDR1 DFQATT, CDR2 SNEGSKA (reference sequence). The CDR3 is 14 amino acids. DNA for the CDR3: TGCAGTGCTAGTGCCACCGACAGGGGTCAGCCCCAGCATTTT. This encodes CSASATDRGQPQHF.

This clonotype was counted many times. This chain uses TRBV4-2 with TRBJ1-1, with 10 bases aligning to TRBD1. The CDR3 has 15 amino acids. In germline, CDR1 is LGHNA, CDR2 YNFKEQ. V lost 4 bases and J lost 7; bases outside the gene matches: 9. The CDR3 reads CASSPEDRGIGEAFF. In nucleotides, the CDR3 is TGTGCCAGCAGCCCAGAGGACAGGGGGATAGGTGAAGCTTTCTTT.

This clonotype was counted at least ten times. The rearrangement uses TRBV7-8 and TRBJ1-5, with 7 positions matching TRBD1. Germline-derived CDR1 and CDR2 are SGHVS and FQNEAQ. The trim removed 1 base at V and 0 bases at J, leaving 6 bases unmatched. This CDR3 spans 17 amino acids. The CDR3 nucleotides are TGTGCCAGCAGCTTAGACGGTACAGGGGATAGCAATCAGCCCCAGCATTTT. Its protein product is CASSLDGTGDSNQPQHF.

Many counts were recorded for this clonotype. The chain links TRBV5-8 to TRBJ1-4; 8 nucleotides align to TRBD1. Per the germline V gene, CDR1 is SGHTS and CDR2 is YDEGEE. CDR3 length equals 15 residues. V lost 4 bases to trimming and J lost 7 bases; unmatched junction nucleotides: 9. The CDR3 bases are TGTGCCAGCAGCCAAAACAGGGACAGGCTTGAAAAACTGTTTTTT. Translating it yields CASSQNRDRLEKLFF.

CDR3 amino acids: CSAYQGTEAFF. The CDR3 DNA is TGCAGCGCGTATCAGGGAACTGAAGCTTTCTTT. The chain combines TRBV29-1 with TRBJ1-1, with D possibly TRBD1 on 5 matching bases. The CDR3 loop spans 11 amino acids. The V end was cut by 7 bases, the J end by 5 bases, with 11 bases between. Germline V gives CDR1 SQVTM, CDR2 ANQGSEA.

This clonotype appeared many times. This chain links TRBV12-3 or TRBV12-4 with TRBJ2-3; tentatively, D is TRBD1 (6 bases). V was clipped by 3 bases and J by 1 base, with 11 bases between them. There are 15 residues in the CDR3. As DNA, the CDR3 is TGTGCCAGCAGTTTGAGGGGGATCGGCACAGATACGCAGTATTTT. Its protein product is CASSLRGIGTDTQYF.

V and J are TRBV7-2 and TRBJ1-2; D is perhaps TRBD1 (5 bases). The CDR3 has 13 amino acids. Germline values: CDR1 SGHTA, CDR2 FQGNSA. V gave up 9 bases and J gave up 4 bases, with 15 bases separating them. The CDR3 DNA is TGTGCCAGGCACCACAGGAGAATCTATGGCTACACCTTC. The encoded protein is CARHHRRIYGYTF.

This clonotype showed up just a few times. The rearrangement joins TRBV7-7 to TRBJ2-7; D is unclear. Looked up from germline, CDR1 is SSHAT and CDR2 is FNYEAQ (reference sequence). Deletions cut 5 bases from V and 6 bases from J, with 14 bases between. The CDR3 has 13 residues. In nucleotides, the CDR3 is TGTGCCAGCAGCGATGGATTGTTCGGCGAGCAGTACTTC. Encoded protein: CASSDGLFGEQYF.

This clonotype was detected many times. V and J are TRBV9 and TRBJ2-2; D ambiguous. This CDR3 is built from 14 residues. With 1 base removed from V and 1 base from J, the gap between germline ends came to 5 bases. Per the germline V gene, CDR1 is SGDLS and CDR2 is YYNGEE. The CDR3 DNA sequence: TGTGCCAGCAGCGTATGGTGGAACACCGGGGAGCTGTTTTTT. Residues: CASSVWWNTGELFF.

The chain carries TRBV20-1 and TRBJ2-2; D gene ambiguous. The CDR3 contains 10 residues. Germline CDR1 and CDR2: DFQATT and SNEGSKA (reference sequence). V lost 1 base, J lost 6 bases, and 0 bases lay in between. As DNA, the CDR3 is TGCAGTGCTAGAGCCGGGGAGCTGTTTTTT. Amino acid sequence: CSARAGELFF.

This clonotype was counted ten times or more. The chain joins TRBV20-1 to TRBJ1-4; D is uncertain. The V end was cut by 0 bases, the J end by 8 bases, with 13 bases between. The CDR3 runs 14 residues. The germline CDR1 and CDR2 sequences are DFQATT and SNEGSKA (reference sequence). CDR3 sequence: CSARDRRTAEKLFF. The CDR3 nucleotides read TGCAGTGCTAGAGATCGGAGGACTGCGGAAAAACTGTTTTTT.

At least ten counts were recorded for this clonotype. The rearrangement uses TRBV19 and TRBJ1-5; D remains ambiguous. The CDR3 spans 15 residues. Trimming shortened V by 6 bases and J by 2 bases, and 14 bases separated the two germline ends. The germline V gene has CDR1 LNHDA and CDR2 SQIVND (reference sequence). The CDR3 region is CASRARVEGNQPQHF. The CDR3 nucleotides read TGTGCCAGTAGGGCGAGGGTAGAGGGCAATCAGCCCCAGCATTTT.

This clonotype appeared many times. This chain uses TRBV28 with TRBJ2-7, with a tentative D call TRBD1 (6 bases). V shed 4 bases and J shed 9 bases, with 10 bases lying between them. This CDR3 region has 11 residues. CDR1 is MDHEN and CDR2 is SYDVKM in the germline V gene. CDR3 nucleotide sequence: TGTGCCAGCAGTTCGGACAGCGTGCAGTACTTC. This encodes CASSSDSVQYF.

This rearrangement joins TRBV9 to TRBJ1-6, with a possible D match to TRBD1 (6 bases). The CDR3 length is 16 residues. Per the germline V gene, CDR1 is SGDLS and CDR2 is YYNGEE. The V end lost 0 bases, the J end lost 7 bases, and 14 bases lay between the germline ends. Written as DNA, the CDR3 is TGTGCCAGCAGCGTAGCGGGGGCGCGGTGGAATTCACCCCTCCACTTT. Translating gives CASSVAGARWNSPLHF.

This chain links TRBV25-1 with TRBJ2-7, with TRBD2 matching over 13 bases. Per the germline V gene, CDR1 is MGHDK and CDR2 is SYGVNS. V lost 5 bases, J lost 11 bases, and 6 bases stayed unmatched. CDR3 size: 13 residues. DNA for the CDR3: TGTGCCAGCAGTCCGGGACTAGCGGGGAAGGAGTACTTC. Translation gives CASSPGLAGKEYF.

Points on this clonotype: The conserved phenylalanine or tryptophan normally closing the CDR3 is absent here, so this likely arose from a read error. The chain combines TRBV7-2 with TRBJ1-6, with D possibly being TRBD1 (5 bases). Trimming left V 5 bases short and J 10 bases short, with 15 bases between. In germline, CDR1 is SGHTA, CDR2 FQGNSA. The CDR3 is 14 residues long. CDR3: CASSVPGARSPLHL. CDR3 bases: TGTGCCAGCAGCGTTCCCGGGGCGCGGTCACCCCTCCACTTA.

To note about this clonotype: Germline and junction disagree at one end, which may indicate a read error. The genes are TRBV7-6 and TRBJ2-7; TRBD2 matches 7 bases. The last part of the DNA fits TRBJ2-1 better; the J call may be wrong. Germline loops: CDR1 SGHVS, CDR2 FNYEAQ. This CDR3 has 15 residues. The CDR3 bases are TGCGCCAGCAGCCAGCGAGCGGGGCTTTCCAATGAGCAGTTCTTC. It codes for CASSQRAGLSNEQFF.

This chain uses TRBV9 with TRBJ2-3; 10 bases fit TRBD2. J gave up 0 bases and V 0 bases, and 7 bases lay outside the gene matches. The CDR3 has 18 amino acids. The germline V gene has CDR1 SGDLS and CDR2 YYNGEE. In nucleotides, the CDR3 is TGTGCCAGCAGCGTAGGGCTCAGCGGGGGGGTTAGCACAGATACGCAGTATTTT. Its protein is CASSVGLSGGVSTDTQYF.

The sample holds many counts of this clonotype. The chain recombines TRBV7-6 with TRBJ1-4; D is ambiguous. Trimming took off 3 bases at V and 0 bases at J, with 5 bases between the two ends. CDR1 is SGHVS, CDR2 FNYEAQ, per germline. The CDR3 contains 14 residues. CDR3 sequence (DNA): TGTGCCAGCAGCTTGGGTGCAACTAATGAAAAACTGTTTTTT. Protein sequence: CASSLGATNEKLFF.